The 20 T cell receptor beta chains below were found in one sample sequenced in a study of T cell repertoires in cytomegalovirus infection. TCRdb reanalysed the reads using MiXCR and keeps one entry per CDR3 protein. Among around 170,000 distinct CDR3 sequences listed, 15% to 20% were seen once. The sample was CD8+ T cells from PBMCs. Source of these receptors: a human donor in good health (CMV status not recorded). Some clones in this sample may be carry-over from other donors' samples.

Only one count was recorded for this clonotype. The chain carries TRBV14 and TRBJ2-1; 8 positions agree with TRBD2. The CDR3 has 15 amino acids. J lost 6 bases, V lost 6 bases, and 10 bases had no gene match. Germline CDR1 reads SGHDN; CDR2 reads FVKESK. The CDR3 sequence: CASRPKTSVGNEQFF. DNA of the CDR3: TGTGCCAGCAGACCGAAGACTAGCGTAGGCAATGAGCAGTTCTTC.

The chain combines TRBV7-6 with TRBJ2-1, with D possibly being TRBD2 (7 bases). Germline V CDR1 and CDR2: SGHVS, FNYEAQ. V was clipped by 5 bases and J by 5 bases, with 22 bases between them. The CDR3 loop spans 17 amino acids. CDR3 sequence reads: CASSRPRGGSTNNEQFF. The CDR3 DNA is TGTGCCAGCAGCCGACCTAGGGGGGGCTCGACCAACAATGAGCAGTTCTTC.

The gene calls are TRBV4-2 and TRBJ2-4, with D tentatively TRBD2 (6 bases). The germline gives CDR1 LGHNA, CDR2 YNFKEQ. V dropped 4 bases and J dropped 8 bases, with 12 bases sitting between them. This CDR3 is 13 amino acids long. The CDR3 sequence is CASSRGEEHIQYF. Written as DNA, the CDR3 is TGTGCCAGCAGCCGCGGGGAAGAACACATTCAGTACTTC.

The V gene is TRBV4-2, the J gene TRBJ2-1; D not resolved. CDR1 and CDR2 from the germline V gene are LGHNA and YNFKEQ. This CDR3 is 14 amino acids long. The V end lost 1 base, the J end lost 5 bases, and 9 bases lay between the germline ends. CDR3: CASSQVGLHNEQFF. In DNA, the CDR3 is TGTGCCAGCAGCCAAGTCGGGCTGCACAATGAGCAGTTCTTC.

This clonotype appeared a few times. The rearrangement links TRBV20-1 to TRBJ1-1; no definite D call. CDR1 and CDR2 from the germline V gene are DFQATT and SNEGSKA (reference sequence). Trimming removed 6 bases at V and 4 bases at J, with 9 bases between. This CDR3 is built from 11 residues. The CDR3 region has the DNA TGCAGTGCATCCCCGGGCACTGAAGCTTTCTTT. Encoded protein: CSASPGTEAFF.

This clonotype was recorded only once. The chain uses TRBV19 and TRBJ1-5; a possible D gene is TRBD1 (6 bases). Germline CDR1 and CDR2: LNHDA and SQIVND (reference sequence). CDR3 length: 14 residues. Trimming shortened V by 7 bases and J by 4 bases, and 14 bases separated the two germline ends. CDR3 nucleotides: TGTGCCAGTAATCTTCGGGGGGCAAATCAGCCCCAGCATTTT. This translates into CASNLRGANQPQHF.

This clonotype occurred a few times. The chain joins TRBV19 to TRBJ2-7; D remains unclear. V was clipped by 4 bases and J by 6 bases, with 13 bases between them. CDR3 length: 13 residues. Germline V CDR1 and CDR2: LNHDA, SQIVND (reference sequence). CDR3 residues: CASSTSPRSEQYF. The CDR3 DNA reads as TGTGCCAGTAGTACCTCACCCCGCAGCGAGCAGTACTTC.

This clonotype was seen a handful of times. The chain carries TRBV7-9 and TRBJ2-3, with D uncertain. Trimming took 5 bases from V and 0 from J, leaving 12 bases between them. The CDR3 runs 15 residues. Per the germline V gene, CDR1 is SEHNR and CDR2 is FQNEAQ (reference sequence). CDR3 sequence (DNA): TGTGCCAGCAGCGCCAGACCTTCTAGCACAGATACGCAGTATTTT. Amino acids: CASSARPSSTDTQYF. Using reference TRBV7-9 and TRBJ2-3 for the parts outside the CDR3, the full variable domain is DTGVSQNPRHKITKRGQNVTFRCDPISEHNRLYWYRQTLGQGPEFLTYFQNEAQLEKSRLLSDRFSAERPKGSFSTLEIQRTEQGDSAMYLCASSARPSSTDTQYFGPGTRLTVL.

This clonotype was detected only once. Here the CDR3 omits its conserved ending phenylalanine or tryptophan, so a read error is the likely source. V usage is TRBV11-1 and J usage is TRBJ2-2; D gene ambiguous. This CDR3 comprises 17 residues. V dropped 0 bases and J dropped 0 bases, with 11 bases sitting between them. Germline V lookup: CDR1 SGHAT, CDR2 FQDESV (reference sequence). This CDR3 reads CASSLARGTPNTGELFL. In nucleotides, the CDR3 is TGTGCCAGCAGCTTAGCGCGCGGCACTCCGAACACCGGGGAGCTGTTTTTA.

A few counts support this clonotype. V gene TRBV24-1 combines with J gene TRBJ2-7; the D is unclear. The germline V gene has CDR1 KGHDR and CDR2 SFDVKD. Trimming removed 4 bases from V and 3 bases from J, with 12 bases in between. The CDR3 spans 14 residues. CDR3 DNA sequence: TGTGCCACCAGTGACTCCCCGGACGGCTACGAGCAGTACTTC. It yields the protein CATSDSPDGYEQYF.

The CDR3 DNA follows: TGCAGTGCTAGAGCCCCCGGACAGGGCGGTCTCAGGCTTAAGATGTCCACTGAAGCTTTCTTT. Amino acids: CSARAPGQGGLRLKMSTEAFF. The chain carries TRBV20-1 and TRBJ1-1; 8 positions match TRBD1. This CDR3 has 21 residues. Germline CDR1 and CDR2: DFQATT and SNEGSKA (reference sequence). Trimming cost V 1 base and J 4 bases; bases outside gene matches: 26.

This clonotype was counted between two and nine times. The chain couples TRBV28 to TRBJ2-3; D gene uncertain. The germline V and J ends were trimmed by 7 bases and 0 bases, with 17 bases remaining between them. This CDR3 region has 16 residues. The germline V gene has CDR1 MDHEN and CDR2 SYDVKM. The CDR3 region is CASNYLRRASTDTQYF. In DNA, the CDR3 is TGTGCCAGCAACTACCTTCGACGGGCTAGCACAGATACGCAGTATTTT.

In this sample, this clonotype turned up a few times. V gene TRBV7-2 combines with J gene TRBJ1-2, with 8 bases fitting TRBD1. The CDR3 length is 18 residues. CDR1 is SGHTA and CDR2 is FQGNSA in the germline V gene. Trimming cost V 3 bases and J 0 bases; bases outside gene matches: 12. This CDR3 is CASSFWPEDREANYGYTF. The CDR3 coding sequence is TGTGCCAGCAGCTTCTGGCCAGAGGACAGGGAGGCTAACTATGGCTACACCTTC.

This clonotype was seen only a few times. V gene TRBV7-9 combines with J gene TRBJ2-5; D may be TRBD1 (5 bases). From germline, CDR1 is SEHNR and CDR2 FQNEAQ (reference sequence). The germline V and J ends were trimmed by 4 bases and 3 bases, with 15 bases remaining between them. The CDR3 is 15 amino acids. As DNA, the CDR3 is TGTGCCAGCAGCTCCCGTGACAGCGCTGAAGAGACCCAGTACTTC. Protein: CASSSRDSAEETQYF.

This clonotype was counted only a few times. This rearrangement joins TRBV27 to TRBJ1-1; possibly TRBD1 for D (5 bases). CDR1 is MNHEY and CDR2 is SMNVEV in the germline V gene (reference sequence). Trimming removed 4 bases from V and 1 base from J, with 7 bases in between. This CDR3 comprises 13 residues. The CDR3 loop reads CASSWTPNTEAFF. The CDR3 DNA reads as TGTGCCAGCAGTTGGACACCGAACACTGAAGCTTTCTTT.

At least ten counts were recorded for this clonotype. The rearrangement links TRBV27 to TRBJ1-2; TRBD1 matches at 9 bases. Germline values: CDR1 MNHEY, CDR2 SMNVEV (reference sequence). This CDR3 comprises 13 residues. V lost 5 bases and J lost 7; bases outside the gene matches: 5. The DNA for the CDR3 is TGTGCCAGCAGTGAAGGGACAGGGCTTGGCTACACCTTC. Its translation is CASSEGTGLGYTF.

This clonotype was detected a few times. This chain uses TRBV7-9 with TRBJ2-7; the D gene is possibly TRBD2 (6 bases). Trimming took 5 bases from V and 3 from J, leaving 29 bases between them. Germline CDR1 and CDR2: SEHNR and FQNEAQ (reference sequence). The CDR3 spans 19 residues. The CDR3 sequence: CASSPRFARDPSDHYEQYF. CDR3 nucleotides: TGTGCCAGCAGCCCCCGGTTTGCGCGGGACCCAAGCGACCACTACGAGCAGTACTTC.

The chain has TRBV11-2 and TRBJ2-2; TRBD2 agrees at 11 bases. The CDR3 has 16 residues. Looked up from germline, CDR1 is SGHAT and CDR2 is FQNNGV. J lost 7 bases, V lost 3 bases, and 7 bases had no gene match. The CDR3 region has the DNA TGTGCCAGCAGCTTGGCCCGACTAGCGGGATTCGGGGAGCTGTTTTTT. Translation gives CASSLARLAGFGELFF.

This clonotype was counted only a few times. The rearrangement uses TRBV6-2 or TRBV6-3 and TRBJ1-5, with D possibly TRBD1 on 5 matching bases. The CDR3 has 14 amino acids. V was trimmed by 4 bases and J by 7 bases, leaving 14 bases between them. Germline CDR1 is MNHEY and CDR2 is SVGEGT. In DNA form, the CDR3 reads TGTGCCAGCAGTTCGACAGTGGGGACGCAGCCCCAGCATTTT. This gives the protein CASSSTVGTQPQHF.

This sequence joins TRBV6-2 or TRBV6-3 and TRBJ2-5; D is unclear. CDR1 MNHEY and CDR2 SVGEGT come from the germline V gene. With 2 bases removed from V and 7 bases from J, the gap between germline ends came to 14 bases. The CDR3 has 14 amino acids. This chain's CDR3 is CASSYVDGSGTQYF. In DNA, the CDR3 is TGTGCCAGCAGTTACGTGGACGGTTCCGGGACCCAGTACTTC.